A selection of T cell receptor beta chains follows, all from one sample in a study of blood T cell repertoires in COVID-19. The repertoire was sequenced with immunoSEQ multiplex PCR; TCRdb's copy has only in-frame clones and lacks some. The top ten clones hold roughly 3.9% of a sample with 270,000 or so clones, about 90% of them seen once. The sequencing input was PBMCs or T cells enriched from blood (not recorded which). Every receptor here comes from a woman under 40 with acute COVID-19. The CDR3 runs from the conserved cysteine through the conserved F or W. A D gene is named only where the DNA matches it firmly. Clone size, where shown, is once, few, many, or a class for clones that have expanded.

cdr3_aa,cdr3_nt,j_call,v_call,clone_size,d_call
CASKSALATNEKLFF,TGCGCCAGCAAGTCCGCACTTGCAACTAATGAAAAACTGTTTTTT,TRBJ1-4,TRBV4-1,.,.
CASSIPRTGGTEKLFF,TGTGCCAGTAGTATACCCCGGACAGGGGGCACTGAAAAACTGTTTTTT,TRBJ1-4,TRBV19,.,TRBD1
CAISDDQGHGYTF,TGTGCCATCAGTGATGATCAGGGCCATGGCTACACCTTC,TRBJ1-2,TRBV10-3,.,.
CASSLSNQPQHF,TGTGCCAGCAGCCTAAGCAATCAGCCCCAGCATTTT,TRBJ1-5,TRBV7-8,.,.
CASSPGGGLYGYTF,TGTGCCAGCAGCCCCGGGGGTGGATTATATGGCTACACCTTC,TRBJ1-2,TRBV27,.,.
CASSPDTFYEQYF,TGTGCCAGCTCACCGGACACCTTCTACGAGCAGTACTTC,TRBJ2-7,TRBV18,.,.
CASSTRTRPDEQYF,TGTGCCAGCAGCACCCGGACTAGACCTGACGAGCAGTACTTC,TRBJ2-7,TRBV3-1/TRBV3-2,.,TRBD2
CASSERVGGGSTDTQYF,TGTGCCAGCAGTGAGCGAGTCGGCGGGGGTAGCACAGATACGCAGTATTTT,TRBJ2-3,TRBV6-4,.,TRBD2
CASSPVHLGGGSYNEQFF,TGTGCCAGCAGCCCGGTACACTTGGGGGGAGGGTCCTACAATGAGCAGTTCTTC,TRBJ2-1,TRBV3-1/TRBV3-2,.,TRBD2
CASSESLPEGEQFF,TGTGCCAGCAGTGAATCGCTCCCCGAGGGTGAGCAGTTCTTC,TRBJ2-1,TRBV2,.,.
CASSDPGEQFF,TGTGCCAGCAGTGACCCCGGGGAGCAGTTCTTC,TRBJ2-1,TRBV2,.,.
CASSLGLALSTGEQYF,TGTGCCAGCAGCTTGGGTCTAGCGCTCTCAACGGGGGAGCAGTACTTC,TRBJ2-7,TRBV7-9,.,.
CASSPRGREKLFF,TGTGCCAGCTCACCCAGGGGGAGGGAAAAACTGTTTTTT,TRBJ1-4,TRBV18,.,TRBD1
CASSEGLAAYEQYF,TGTGCCAGCAGTGAGGGACTAGCGGCCTACGAGCAGTACTTC,TRBJ2-7,TRBV2,.,TRBD2
CASSQDRIYEQYF,TGTGCCAGCAGTCAGGACAGGATATACGAGCAGTACTTC,TRBJ2-7,TRBV6-5,.,TRBD1
CASSRGGFSNQPQHF,TGTGCCAGCAGCCGTGGAGGATTCAGCAATCAGCCCCAGCATTTT,TRBJ1-5,TRBV5-6,.,.
CASSLVRTEAFF,TGTGCCAGTAGCCTAGTTCGGACTGAAGCTTTCTTT,TRBJ1-1,TRBV19,.,.
CAWSVLLDTQYF,TGTGCCTGGAGTGTACTTTTGGATACGCAGTATTTT,TRBJ2-3,TRBV30,.,.
CAWDTSGYEQYF,TGTGCCTGGGACACTAGCGGCTACGAGCAGTACTTC,TRBJ2-7,TRBV30,.,TRBD2
CSVPGGSTEAFF,TGCAGCGTTCCGGGGGGATCGACTGAAGCTTTCTTT,TRBJ1-1,TRBV29-1,.,.
CTSSPGTAVTESSGNTIYF,TGCACCAGCAGCCCAGGGACAGCCGTTACCGAAAGCTCTGGAAACACCATATATTTT,TRBJ1-3,TRBV1,.,.
CASSPGQGANEQYF,TGTGCCAGCAGCCCGGGACAGGGGGCGAACGAGCAGTACTTC,TRBJ2-7,TRBV4-2,.,TRBD1
CASSYPESGELFF,TGTGCCAGCAGTTACCCGGAGAGCGGGGAGCTGTTTTTT,TRBJ2-2,TRBV6-5,.,.
CASSVGGSYNEQFF,TGTGCCAGCAGCGTCGGGGGCTCCTACAATGAGCAGTTCTTC,TRBJ2-1,TRBV9,.,.
CASSFLGTINTEAFF,TGTGCCAGCAGCTTCCTCGGGACAATCAACACTGAAGCTTTCTTT,TRBJ1-1,TRBV7-8,.,.
CASSLTSGLAGPRREQYF,TGTGCCAGCAGTTTGACCTCCGGACTAGCGGGACCTCGAAGGGAGCAGTACTTC,TRBJ2-7,TRBV6-2/TRBV6-3,.,TRBD2
CASSLGQGQETQYF,TGTGCCAGCAGCTTGGGACAGGGGCAAGAGACCCAGTACTTC,TRBJ2-5,TRBV5-4,once,TRBD1
CASSKTSGRTYEQYF,TGTGCCAGTAGTAAAACTAGCGGCCGGACCTACGAGCAGTACTTC,TRBJ2-7,TRBV19,few,TRBD2
CASSQVTGEYEQYF,TGCGCCAGCAGCCAAGTAACAGGAGAGTACGAGCAGTACTTC,TRBJ2-7,TRBV4-1,.,.
CASSELGVSTYNEQFF,TGTGCCAGCAGTGAACTCGGGGTTTCGACATACAATGAGCAGTTCTTC,TRBJ2-1,TRBV6-1,.,.
CASNLWGVGTDTQYF,TGTGCCAGCAACCTTTGGGGGGTAGGGACAGATACGCAGTATTTT,TRBJ2-3,TRBV28,.,.
CAWELAGWAGEQFF,TGTGCCTGGGAACTAGCGGGGTGGGCGGGTGAGCAGTTCTTC,TRBJ2-1,TRBV30,.,TRBD2
CASSFTVTYEQYF,TGTGCCAGCAGCTTTACAGTTACCTACGAGCAGTACTTC,TRBJ2-7,TRBV5-5,.,.
CASRGRGGTEAFF,TGTGCCAGCAGGGGCAGGGGCGGAACTGAAGCTTTCTTT,TRBJ1-1,TRBV2,.,.
CASAGTSGIKSEETQYF,TGTGCCAGTGCTGGGACTAGCGGGATAAAGAGTGAAGAGACCCAGTACTTC,TRBJ2-5,TRBV19,.,TRBD2
CASSYGAGAEPQHF,TGTGCCAGCAGTTACGGTGCAGGGGCTGAGCCCCAGCATTTT,TRBJ1-5,TRBV6-6,.,.
CASSWGETGGADTQYF,TGTGCCAGCAGCTGGGGAGAGACAGGGGGCGCAGATACGCAGTATTTT,TRBJ2-3,TRBV7-2,.,TRBD1
CASRQGGSTDTQYF,TGTGCCAGCAGACAGGGGGGGAGCACAGATACGCAGTATTTT,TRBJ2-3,TRBV7-3,.,.
CASSHSYEKLFF,TGTGCCAGCTCCCACAGCTATGAAAAACTGTTTTTT,TRBJ1-4,TRBV5-6,.,.
CASKRGQGDTEAFF,TGTGCCAGCAAAAGGGGACAGGGAGACACTGAAGCTTTCTTT,TRBJ1-1,TRBV6-5,.,TRBD1
CASSLSRGPYEQYF,TGTGCCAGCAGCTTGTCCAGGGGACCCTACGAGCAGTACTTC,TRBJ2-7,TRBV7-2,.,.
CASSSVFSYNEQFF,TGTGCCAGCAGCTCCGTCTTCTCGTACAATGAGCAGTTCTTC,TRBJ2-1,TRBV11-3,.,.
CASSYSLAASTDTQYF,TGCGCCAGCAGCTACTCCTTAGCGGCTAGCACAGATACGCAGTATTTT,TRBJ2-3,TRBV5-1,.,.
CASSGGDRVAEAFF,TGTGCCAGCAGCGGGGGGGACAGAGTCGCTGAAGCTTTCTTT,TRBJ1-1,TRBV9,.,TRBD1
CASSKTITGTSGIEQFF,TGTGCCAGCAGTAAAACCATAACCGGGACTAGCGGGATTGAGCAGTTCTTC,TRBJ2-1,TRBV6-2/TRBV6-3,once,TRBD2